This entry lists 9 T cell receptor beta chains sequenced from one sample in a study of blood T cells in healthy people across ages. A second PCR, run for roughly 6 to 11 cycles, used a sample-barcoded 5' primer plus a J-beta primer mix. TCRdb reanalysed the 5' RACE reads using MiXCR and keeps one entry per CDR3 protein. The sample contains 870,000 or so distinct CDR3 sequences, 29% of which appear only once. Material: blood. All receptors come from a woman at least 80 years old in good health.

This clonotype was counted ten times or more. The genes are TRBV27 and TRBJ2-5; D unclear. The CDR3 length is 14 residues. Trimming took off 3 bases at V and 4 bases at J, with 12 bases between the two ends. Germline V gene sequence: CDR1 MNHEY, CDR2 SMNVEV (reference sequence). The CDR3: CASSFNQVGETQYF. The CDR3 nucleotides are TGTGCCAGCAGTTTTAACCAGGTCGGAGAGACCCAGTACTTC.

This clonotype was seen a few times. The J gene is TRBJ1-2, the V gene TRBV20-1; D is undetermined. V lost 7 bases, J lost 3 bases, and 12 bases lay in between. Germline CDR1 DFQATT, CDR2 SNEGSKA (reference sequence). CDR3 length: 12 residues. The CDR3, as DNA: TGCAGTGGAAGAGGAACAGACTATGGCTACACCTTC. Residues: CSGRGTDYGYTF.

This clonotype was counted ten times or more. The V and J genes are TRBV6-5 and TRBJ1-2, with no clear D. V gave up 0 bases and J gave up 8 bases, with 7 bases separating them. The CDR3 is 12 amino acids. The germline V gene encodes CDR1 MNHEY and CDR2 SVGAGI. CDR3 DNA: TGTGCCAGCAGTTACTCGTCGGGCGGCTACACCTTC. Translating gives CASSYSSGGYTF.

About this clonotype itself: With a much larger clone just one base away, this may be a read error. J is TRBJ1-4 and V is TRBV20-1; a possible D gene is TRBD1 (6 bases). The CDR3 is made up of 14 amino acids. From germline, CDR1 is DFQATT and CDR2 SNEGSKA (reference sequence). V lost 6 bases, J lost 8 bases, and 19 bases lay in between. The CDR3 DNA sequence: TGCAGTGCAAGTGGGCGGGGGCGCGGAGAAAAACTGTTTTTT. It yields the protein CSASGRGRGEKLFF.

CDR3 in DNA: TGCGCCAGCAGCTCCCGGACAGGCCCACTCTCTGGGGCCAACGTCCTGACTTTC. Protein sequence: CASSSRTGPLSGANVLTF. This sequence joins TRBV5-1 and TRBJ2-6; 7 bases are a match to TRBD1. The CDR3 totals 18 residues. The germline CDR1 and CDR2 sequences are SGHRS and YFSETQ. The V segment lost 3 bases and the J segment 0 bases; nucleotides outside the gene matches: 9.

There are a few counts of this clonotype. The chain recombines TRBV20-1 with TRBJ1-1; D unresolved. Germline lookup yields CDR1 DFQATT and CDR2 SNEGSKA (reference sequence). The V end lost 6 bases, the J end lost 4 bases, and 12 bases lay between the germline ends. The CDR3 sequence is 12 residues long. CDR3 sequence: CSARIYGTEAFF. Written as DNA, the CDR3 is TGCAGTGCGCGAATTTACGGCACTGAAGCTTTCTTT.

This clonotype has just a few counts. The V and J genes are TRBV7-9 and TRBJ1-1; 9 nucleotides match TRBD1. V dropped 3 bases and J dropped 11; count of bases not matched to a gene: 4. Germline V gene lookup returns CDR1 SEHNR and CDR2 FQNEAQ (reference sequence). The CDR3 has 12 residues. CDR3 residues: CASSFQTGGAFF. In DNA, the CDR3 is TGTGCCAGCAGCTTCCAGACAGGGGGTGCTTTCTTT.

This clonotype has ten or more counts. This chain uses TRBV12-3 or TRBV12-4 with TRBJ2-1, with 13 bases that match TRBD2. The CDR3 totals 15 residues. J lost 8 bases, V lost 6 bases, and 7 bases had no gene match. CDR3 nucleotide sequence: TGTGCCAGCAGCCTCACTAGCGGGGGGGCCTATGAGCAGTTCTTC. Translated: CASSLTSGGAYEQFF.

As concerns this clonotype: This could be a read error, since a much larger clone is one nucleotide away. The V call is TRBV7-2, the J call TRBJ2-3, with D unresolved. The germline CDR1 and CDR2 sequences are SGHTA and FQGNSA. There are 12 residues in the CDR3. Trimming pared 5 bases from V and 7 bases from J, leaving 10 bases between. CDR3 in amino acids: CASSLRRNTQYF. CDR3 sequence (DNA): TGTGCCAGCAGCCTCCGGCGTAATACGCAGTATTTT.